The 9 T cell receptor beta chains below all came from one sample that was sequenced in a study of Ad26.COV2.S vaccination and SARS-CoV-2 variants. Regarding treatment: some 19 received Ad26.COV2.S at low or high dose, single or two shots; five or six received placebo; per-sample allocation not given. At day 63 after the first vaccine or placebo injection, samples were drawn. Only in-frame clones appear in the TCRdb table, and some are missing; sequencing was by immunoSEQ multiplex PCR. The sample contains 250,000 or so clones, about 83% of which appear only once. The source material was peripheral blood, sampled in a trial of Ad26.COV2.S vaccine versus placebo. All receptors come from a person between 18 and 65 years old who received the Ad26.COV2.S COVID-19 vaccine or a placebo.

This sequence joins TRBV29-1 and TRBJ2-7; D gene ambiguous. V was shortened by 8 bases and J by 0 bases, with 14 bases between the two germline ends. This CDR3 contains 13 residues. The V gene's germline CDR1 is SQVTM and CDR2 ANQGSEA. The CDR3 region is CSFQLQYSYEQYF. CDR3 nucleotide sequence: TGCAGCTTCCAGCTCCAATACTCCTACGAGCAGTACTTC.

V gene TRBV9 combines with J gene TRBJ2-1; 9 positions match TRBD1. This CDR3 is built from 15 residues. Looked up from germline, CDR1 is SGDLS and CDR2 is YYNGEE. J was trimmed by 3 bases and V by 6 bases; bases with no gene match: 7. The DNA for the CDR3 is TGTGCCAGCACCGACAGGGGGGGGCACTACAATGAGCAGTTCTTC. Protein sequence: CASTDRGGHYNEQFF.

V gene TRBV7-6 combines with J gene TRBJ2-6; possibly TRBD1 or TRBD2 for D (5 bases each). This CDR3 comprises 19 residues. CDR1 is SGHVS, CDR2 FNYEAQ, per germline. The ends were cut back, 1 base at V and 2 bases at J, with 18 bases in the middle. The CDR3 nucleotides read TGTGCCAGCAGCTTAGAGGTTTCGGCAGGGACCGCTGGGGCCAACGTCCTGACTTTC. Protein product: CASSLEVSAGTAGANVLTF.

The chain recombines TRBV7-9 with TRBJ2-1, with TRBD2 as a possible D gene (6 bases). The CDR3 has 16 amino acids. Trimming shortened V by 2 bases and J by 0 bases, and 11 bases separated the two germline ends. Germline-derived CDR1 and CDR2 are SEHNR and FQNEAQ (reference sequence). As DNA, the CDR3 is TGTGCCAGCAGCTTATCGGACTACCCCTCCTACAATGAGCAGTTCTTC. It is translated as CASSLSDYPSYNEQFF.

V gene TRBV2 combines with J gene TRBJ2-2; D is ambiguous. The germline V and J ends were trimmed by 2 bases and 6 bases, with 7 bases remaining between them. Germline loops: CDR1 SNHLY, CDR2 FYNNEI. The CDR3 contains 13 residues. The CDR3 nucleotides read TGTGCCAGCAGTGAACCTCCGGCCGGGGAGCTGTTTTTT. As protein: CASSEPPAGELFF.

The rearrangement uses TRBV5-1 and TRBJ1-4, with D unclear. This CDR3 has 14 residues. Trimming removed 0 bases from V and 2 bases from J, with 5 bases in between. Germline loops: CDR1 SGHRS, CDR2 YFSETQ. CDR3 region: CASSLEETNEKLFF. For the CDR3, the DNA is TGCGCCAGCAGCTTGGAGGAGACTAATGAAAAACTGTTTTTT.

This clone was seen just once. The chain is built from TRBV5-4 and TRBJ1-2; 7 bases are shared with TRBD1. Losses at the gene ends were 2 bases for V and 3 bases for J; bases not matched to a gene: 4. Germline loops: CDR1 SGHNT, CDR2 YYREEE (reference sequence). The CDR3 spans 14 residues. The CDR3 coding sequence is TGTGCCAGCAGCTTCCCGGACAGGTACTATGGCTACACCTTC. Protein sequence: CASSFPDRYYGYTF.

This rearrangement joins TRBV30 to TRBJ2-7, with D hard to call. The germline gives CDR1 GTSNPN, CDR2 SVGIG (reference sequence). V shed 5 bases and J shed 9 bases, with 14 bases lying between them. CDR3 size: 11 residues. CDR3 loop: CAWGRERVQYF. CDR3 coding DNA: TGTGCCTGGGGAAGGGAACGAGTGCAGTACTTC.

V and J are TRBV5-1 and TRBJ2-1; 11 bases match TRBD2. Germline-derived CDR1 and CDR2 are SGHRS and YFSETQ. CDR3 length equals 15 residues. V was clipped by 0 bases and J by 10 bases; unmatched bases: 6. The CDR3 loop reads CASSLGSGRAGEQFF. The CDR3 nucleotides read TGCGCCAGCAGCTTGGGTAGCGGGAGGGCCGGGGAGCAGTTCTTC.